The 21 T cell receptor beta chains below all came from one sample that was sequenced in a study of cytomegalovirus exposure and HLA in healthy donors. With 60 Vbeta and 13 Jbeta primers, the PCR was carried out. TCRdb's copy holds only in-frame clones and misses some; the assay was immunoSEQ multiplex PCR. The data hold about 73,000 clones, with around 80% observed a single time. The sample consisted of PBMCs. The receptors were gathered from a male donor in good health and CMV-seronegative.

This chain connects TRBV29-1 to TRBJ2-3; the match to TRBD2 covers 8 bases. The CDR3 consists of 13 residues. Germline V lookup: CDR1 SQVTM, CDR2 ANQGSEA. V dropped 7 bases and J dropped 2; count of bases not matched to a gene: 5. CDR3 sequence reads: CSAVAGITDTQYF. In nucleotides, the CDR3 is TGCAGCGCTGTAGCGGGGATCACAGATACGCAGTATTTT.

The chain couples TRBV7-2 to TRBJ2-2; 8 nucleotides line up with TRBD2. V was pared by 5 bases and J by 2 bases, with 10 bases of the junction left unmatched. The CDR3 runs to 17 residues. Germline CDR1 is SGHTA and CDR2 is FQGNSA. CDR3 DNA sequence: TGTGCCAGCAGCATGCATGTCGGGACTAGTAACACCGGGGAGCTGTTTTTT. Amino acid sequence: CASSMHVGTSNTGELFF.

The CDR3: CATSRRDEQFF. The CDR3 region has the DNA TGTGCCACCTCCCGCCGGGATGAGCAGTTCTTC. This chain links TRBV6-5 with TRBJ2-1; unclear D gene. Germline V gene sequence: CDR1 MNHEY, CDR2 SVGAGI. The CDR3 covers 11 residues. The ends were cut back, 10 bases at V and 8 bases at J, with 12 bases in the middle.

With regard to this clone: One end of the junction fails to match germline, which may point to a read error. The rearrangement links TRBV6-1 to TRBJ1-2, with TRBD1 matching over 7 bases. There are 13 residues in the CDR3. CDR1 and CDR2 from the germline V gene are MNHNS and SASEGT. CDR3 amino acids: CASSEDRGYGYPF. CDR3 nucleotides: TGTGCCAGCAGTGAAGACAGGGGCTATGGCTACCCCTTC.

The chain couples TRBV2 to TRBJ2-2, with TRBD1 as a possible D gene (5 bases). There are 16 residues in the CDR3. V was cut by 6 bases and J by 8 bases, with 22 bases left in between. Germline CDR1 SNHLY, CDR2 FYNNEI. CDR3 amino acids: CASSDPTGRNAGELFF. The CDR3 DNA reads TGTGCCAGCAGCGACCCCACAGGACGCAATGCGGGGGAGCTGTTTTTT.

V is TRBV6-5 and J is TRBJ1-4; D gene ambiguous. The CDR3 is 13 amino acids. The germline V and J ends were trimmed by 0 bases and 7 bases, with 6 bases remaining between them. Germline CDR1 MNHEY, CDR2 SVGAGI. The CDR3 is CASSYSTGEKLFF. CDR3 sequence (DNA): TGTGCCAGCAGTTACTCCACGGGTGAAAAACTGTTTTTT.

This chain connects TRBV7-8 to TRBJ1-5, with 8 bases identical to TRBD1. V was clipped by 5 bases and J by 5 bases; unmatched bases: 8. The CDR3 contains 15 residues. Germline CDR1 and CDR2: SGHVS and FQNEAQ. CDR3 DNA: TGTGCCAGCAGCCGCGGACAGGGAAGAGATCAGCCCCAGCATTTT. Translation gives CASSRGQGRDQPQHF. Drawing the rest from reference TRBV7-8 and TRBJ1-5, the complete variable domain is GAGVSQSPRYKVAKRGQDVALRCDPISGHVSLFWYQQALGQGPEFLTYFQNEAQLDKSGLPSDRFFAERPEGSVSTLKIQRTQQEDSAVYLCASSRGQGRDQPQHFGDGTRLSIL.

This chain links TRBV5-1 with TRBJ2-1; tentatively, D is TRBD2 (5 bases). Trimming cost V 1 base and J 3 bases, with 11 bases left between them. Per germline, CDR1 SGHRS and CDR2 YFSETQ. The CDR3 is 15 residues long. The CDR3 spells CASSLSGTVYNEQFF. DNA for the CDR3: TGCGCCAGCAGCTTGTCGGGAACCGTCTACAATGAGCAGTTCTTC.

The rearrangement joins TRBV5-1 to TRBJ2-3, with TRBD2 matching 10 bases. Germline CDR1 is SGHRS and CDR2 is YFSETQ. This CDR3 spans 17 amino acids. V was pared by 0 bases and J by 4 bases, with 8 bases of the junction left unmatched. CDR3 bases: TGCGCCAGCAGCTTGGGCCAGCGGGGGGGCGGGGCAGATACGCAGTATTTT. Protein: CASSLGQRGGGADTQYF.

This clone turned up a few times. The chain couples TRBV10-1 to TRBJ2-3; D is uncertain. V was cut by 3 bases and J by 11 bases, with 12 bases left in between. The CDR3 contains 12 residues. Germline V gene data show CDR1 as WNHNN and CDR2 as SYGVQD (reference sequence). The CDR3 DNA reads TGCGCCAGCAGTGAAGTGGCCTCACGGCAGTATTTT. Its protein is CASSEVASRQYF.

The chain recombines TRBV5-6 with TRBJ2-7, with unresolved D. Trimming took 0 bases from V and 0 from J, leaving 10 bases between them. From germline, CDR1 is SGHDT and CDR2 YYEEEE. CDR3 length: 15 residues. CDR3: CASSLAFGSSYEQYF. CDR3 DNA: TGTGCCAGCAGCTTGGCTTTTGGTAGCTCCTACGAGCAGTACTTC.

V and J are TRBV29-1 and TRBJ2-2, with 8 bases lining up with TRBD1. This CDR3 has 14 residues. The V gene's germline CDR1 is SQVTM and CDR2 ANQGSEA. V lost 6 bases to trimming and J lost 4 bases; unmatched junction nucleotides: 7. The CDR3 sequence: CSVRQGWGTGELFF. CDR3 DNA: TGCAGCGTCCGACAGGGGTGGGGCACCGGGGAGCTGTTTTTT.

CDR3 coding DNA: TGTGCCAGCAGCTTGGAGGGATTGGGTACTGAAGCTTTCTTT. It codes for CASSLEGLGTEAFF. The chain recombines TRBV7-8 with TRBJ1-1, with D uncertain. The germline V and J ends were trimmed by 3 bases and 5 bases, with 13 bases remaining between them. The germline gives CDR1 SGHVS, CDR2 FQNEAQ. This CDR3 region has 14 residues.

The DNA for the CDR3 is TGTGCCAGCAGCTCCCCGAATATCGGAGTCTATGGCTACACCTTC. Residues: CASSSPNIGVYGYTF. V and J are TRBV11-2 and TRBJ1-2; no clear D gene. Trimming pared 4 bases from V and 4 bases from J, leaving 16 bases between. Germline V gene sequence: CDR1 SGHAT, CDR2 FQNNGV. The length of the CDR3 is 15 residues.

This clone has more than one count but fewer than ten. The chain combines TRBV6-5 with TRBJ1-1; TRBD1 agrees at 8 bases. V lost 6 bases to trimming and J lost 7 bases; unmatched junction nucleotides: 7. The length of the CDR3 is 13 residues. Germline lookup yields CDR1 MNHEY and CDR2 SVGAGI. Here the CDR3 reads CASRSGQGSEAFF. For the CDR3, the DNA is TGTGCCAGCAGGAGTGGACAGGGAAGTGAAGCTTTCTTT.

The J gene is TRBJ1-1, the V gene TRBV5-1, with a tentative D call TRBD1 (6 bases). Germline values: CDR1 SGHRS, CDR2 YFSETQ. V gave up 4 bases and J gave up 1 base, with 11 bases separating them. This CDR3 region has 14 residues. CDR3 loop: CASSPWTENTEAFF. CDR3 DNA: TGCGCCAGCAGCCCCTGGACAGAGAACACTGAAGCTTTCTTT.

Written as DNA, the CDR3 is TGTGCCAGCTCTCTAGGAGGTGCGGTCTCGGATACGCAGTATTTT. Translating gives CASSLGGAVSDTQYF. J is TRBJ2-3 and V is TRBV28; the D gene is possibly TRBD2 (5 bases). Deletions cut 8 bases from V and 6 bases from J, with 21 bases between. The CDR3 has 15 residues. CDR1 is MDHEN, CDR2 SYDVKM, per germline.

The chain recombines TRBV5-6 with TRBJ1-1; possible D gene TRBD1, 5 bases. The length of the CDR3 is 15 residues. In germline, CDR1 is SGHDT, CDR2 YYEEEE. Trimming pared 4 bases from V and 1 base from J, leaving 14 bases between. CDR3 coding DNA: TGTGCCAGCAGCCATCGGGGGAGGCCGAACACTGAAGCTTTCTTT. It codes for CASSHRGRPNTEAFF.

The sample holds a few counts of this clone. This chain uses TRBV27 with TRBJ2-3; 10 positions match TRBD2. The J segment lost 1 base and the V segment lost 5 bases, leaving 3 bases of the junction unmatched. Germline V gene data show CDR1 as MNHEY and CDR2 as SMNVEV (reference sequence). This CDR3 is 15 amino acids long. The CDR3 sequence is CASSAGLAGTDTQYF. The DNA for the CDR3 is TGTGCCAGCAGTGCCGGACTAGCGGGCACAGATACGCAGTATTTT.

The gene calls are TRBV30 and TRBJ2-1; 11 positions agree with TRBD2. The V gene's germline CDR1 is GTSNPN and CDR2 SVGIG (reference sequence). This CDR3 has 13 residues. Losses at the gene ends were 5 bases for V and 8 bases for J; bases not matched to a gene: 5. The CDR3 nucleotides read TGTGCCTGGGAGAGACTAGCGGGGTATGAGCAGTTCTTC. The encoded protein is CAWERLAGYEQFF.

The J gene is TRBJ2-1, the V gene TRBV11-3; 8 nucleotides line up with TRBD1. J gave up 7 bases and V 3 bases, and 14 bases lay outside the gene matches. Germline lookup yields CDR1 SGHNT and CDR2 YENEEA. The CDR3 runs 17 residues. The CDR3 sequence is CASSFGPRAGGHNEQFF. DNA for the CDR3: TGTGCCAGCAGCTTTGGCCCCCGGGCAGGGGGCCATAATGAGCAGTTCTTC. The full variable domain, with the rest looked up from reference TRBV11-3 and TRBJ2-1, is EAGVVQSPRYKIIEKKQPVAFWCNPISGHNTLYWYLQNLGQGPELLIRYENEEAVDDSQLPKDRFSAERLKGVDSTLKIQPAELGDSAVYLCASSFGPRAGGHNEQFFGPGTRLTVL.